This TCR beta chain is from a study of technical replicates of blood from a handful of donors. The length of the CDR3 is 14 residues. V lost 1 base and J 0 bases, leaving 4 bases between the germline ends. The germline gives CDR1 SGHNT, CDR2 YENEEA. Using immunoSEQ multiplex PCR, the repertoire was profiled, and TCRdb retains in-frame clones only, with some absent. The sample contains about 79,000 clones, 85% to 95% of which appear only once. This clonotype was obtained from a human donor in good health. The chain has TRBV11-3 and TRBJ2-1, with no clear D. Source material: T cells isolated from PBMCs. The chain's CDR3 is CASSLAGSYNEQFF. The CDR3 coding sequence is TGTGCCAGCAGCTTAGCGGGCTCCTACAATGAGCAGTTCTTC.